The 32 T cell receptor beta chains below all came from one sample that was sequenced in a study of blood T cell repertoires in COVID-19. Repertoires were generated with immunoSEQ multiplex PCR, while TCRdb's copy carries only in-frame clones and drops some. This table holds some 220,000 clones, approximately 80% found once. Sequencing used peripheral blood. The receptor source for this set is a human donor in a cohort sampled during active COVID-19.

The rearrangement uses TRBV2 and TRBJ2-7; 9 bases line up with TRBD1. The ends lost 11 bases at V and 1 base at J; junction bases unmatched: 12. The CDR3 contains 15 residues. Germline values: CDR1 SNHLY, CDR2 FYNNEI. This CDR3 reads CASTRPGQGSYEQYF. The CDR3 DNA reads TGTGCCTCCACCCGACCGGGACAGGGATCCTACGAGCAGTACTTC.

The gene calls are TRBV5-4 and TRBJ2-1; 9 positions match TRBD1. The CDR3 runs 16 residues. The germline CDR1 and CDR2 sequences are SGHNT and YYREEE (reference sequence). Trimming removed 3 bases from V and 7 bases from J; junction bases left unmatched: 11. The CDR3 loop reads CASSSHAGQGENEQFF. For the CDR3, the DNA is TGTGCCAGCAGCTCTCACGCGGGACAGGGCGAAAATGAGCAGTTCTTC.

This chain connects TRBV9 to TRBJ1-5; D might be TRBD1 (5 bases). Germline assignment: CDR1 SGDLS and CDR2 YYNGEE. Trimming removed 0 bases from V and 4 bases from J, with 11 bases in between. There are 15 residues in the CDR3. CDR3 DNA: TGTGCCAGCAGCGTAGGGGGGGAGACGAATCAGCCCCAGCATTTT. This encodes CASSVGGETNQPQHF.

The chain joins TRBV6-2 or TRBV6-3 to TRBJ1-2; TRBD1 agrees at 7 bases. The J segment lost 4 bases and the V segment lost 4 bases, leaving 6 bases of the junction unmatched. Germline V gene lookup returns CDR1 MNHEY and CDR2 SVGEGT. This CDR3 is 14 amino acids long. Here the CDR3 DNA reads TGTGCCAGCAGTTTGACGCGACAGGGCTATGGCTACACCTTC. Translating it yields CASSLTRQGYGYTF.

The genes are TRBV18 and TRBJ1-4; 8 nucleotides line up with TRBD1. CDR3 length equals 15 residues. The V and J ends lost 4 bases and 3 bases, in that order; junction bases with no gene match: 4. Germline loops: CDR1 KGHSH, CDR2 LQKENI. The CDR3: CASSLTGGSNEKLFF. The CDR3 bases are TGTGCCAGCTCACTAACAGGGGGTTCTAATGAAAAACTGTTTTTT.

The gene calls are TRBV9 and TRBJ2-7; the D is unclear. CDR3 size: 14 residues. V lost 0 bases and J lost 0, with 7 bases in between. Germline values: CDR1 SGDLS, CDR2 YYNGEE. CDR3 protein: CASSVGASSYEQYF. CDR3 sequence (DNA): TGTGCCAGCAGCGTAGGAGCTAGCTCCTACGAGCAGTACTTC.

CDR3 in amino acids: CAISAASRDRANEQYF. The CDR3 region has the DNA TGTGCCATCAGTGCTGCATCGCGGGACAGGGCCAACGAGCAGTACTTC. This chain connects TRBV10-3 to TRBJ2-7; 9 nucleotides match TRBD1. Germline V gene data show CDR1 as ENHRY and CDR2 as SYGVKD. The CDR3 covers 16 residues. J was trimmed by 5 bases and V by 4 bases; bases with no gene match: 12.

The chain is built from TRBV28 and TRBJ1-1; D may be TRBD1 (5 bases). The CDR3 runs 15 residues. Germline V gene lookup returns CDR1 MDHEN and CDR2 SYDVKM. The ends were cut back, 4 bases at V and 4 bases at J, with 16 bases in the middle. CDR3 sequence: CASSSHVGGATEAFF. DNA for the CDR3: TGTGCCAGCAGTTCCCACGTGGGGGGAGCCACTGAAGCTTTCTTT.

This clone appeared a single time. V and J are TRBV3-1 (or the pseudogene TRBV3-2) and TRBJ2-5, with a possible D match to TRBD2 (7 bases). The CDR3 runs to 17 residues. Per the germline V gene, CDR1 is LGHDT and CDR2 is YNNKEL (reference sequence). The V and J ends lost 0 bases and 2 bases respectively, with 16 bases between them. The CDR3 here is CASSQETEGGVQETQYF. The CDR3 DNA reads TGTGCCAGCAGCCAAGAGACGGAAGGGGGGGTACAAGAGACCCAGTACTTC.

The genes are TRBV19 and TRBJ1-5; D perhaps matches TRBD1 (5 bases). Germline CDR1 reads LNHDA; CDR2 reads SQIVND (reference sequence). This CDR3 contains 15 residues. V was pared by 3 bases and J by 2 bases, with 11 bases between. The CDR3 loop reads CASSMLAGGNQPQHF. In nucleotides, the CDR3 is TGTGCCAGTAGTATGTTAGCGGGGGGCAATCAGCCCCAGCATTTT.

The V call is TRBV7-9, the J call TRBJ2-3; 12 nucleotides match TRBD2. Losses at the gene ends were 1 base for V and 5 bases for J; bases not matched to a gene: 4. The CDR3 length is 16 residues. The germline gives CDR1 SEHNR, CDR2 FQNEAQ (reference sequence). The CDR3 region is CASSLGLAGVLDTQYF. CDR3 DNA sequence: TGTGCCAGCAGCTTAGGACTAGCGGGAGTGTTAGATACGCAGTATTTT.

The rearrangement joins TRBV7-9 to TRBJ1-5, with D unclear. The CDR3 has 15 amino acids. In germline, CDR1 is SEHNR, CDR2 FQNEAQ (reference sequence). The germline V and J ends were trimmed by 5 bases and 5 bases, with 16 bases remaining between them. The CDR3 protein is CASSLEGQNHQPQHF. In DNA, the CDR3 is TGTGCCAGCAGCCTGGAGGGCCAAAACCATCAGCCCCAGCATTTT.

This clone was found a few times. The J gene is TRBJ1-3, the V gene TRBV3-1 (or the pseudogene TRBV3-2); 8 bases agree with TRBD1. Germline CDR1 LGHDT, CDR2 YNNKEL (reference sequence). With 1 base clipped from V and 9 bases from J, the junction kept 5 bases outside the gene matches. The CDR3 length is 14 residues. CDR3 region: CASSQAGGQSTIYF. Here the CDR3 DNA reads TGTGCCAGCAGCCAAGCAGGGGGCCAGAGCACCATATATTTT.

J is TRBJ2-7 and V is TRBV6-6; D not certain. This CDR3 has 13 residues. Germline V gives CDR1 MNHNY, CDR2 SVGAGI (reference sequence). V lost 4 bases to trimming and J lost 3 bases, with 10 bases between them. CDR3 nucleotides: TGTGCCAGCAGTTCTGCCGAGATCTACGAGCAGTACTTC. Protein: CASSSAEIYEQYF.

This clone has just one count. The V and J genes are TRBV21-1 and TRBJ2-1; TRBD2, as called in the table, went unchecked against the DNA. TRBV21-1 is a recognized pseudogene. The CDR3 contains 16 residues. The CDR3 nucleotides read TGTGCCAGCAGCAAAGGGAGCGGGAGTTCCTACAATGAGCAGTTCTTC. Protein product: CASSKGSGSSYNEQFF.

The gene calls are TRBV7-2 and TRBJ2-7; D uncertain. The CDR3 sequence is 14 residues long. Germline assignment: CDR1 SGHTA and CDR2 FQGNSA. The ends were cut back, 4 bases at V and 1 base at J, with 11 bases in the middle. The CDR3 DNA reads TGTGCCAGCAGCTCAACCCACATTTCCTACGAGCAGTACTTC. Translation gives CASSSTHISYEQYF.

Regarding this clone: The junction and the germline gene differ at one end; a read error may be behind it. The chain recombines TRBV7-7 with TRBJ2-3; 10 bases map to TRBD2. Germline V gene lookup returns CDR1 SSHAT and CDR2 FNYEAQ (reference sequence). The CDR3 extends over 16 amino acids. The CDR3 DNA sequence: TGTGCTAGCAGCTTAGCGGTAGCGGGAGGCGCAGATACGCAGTATTTT. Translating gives CASSLAVAGGADTQYF.

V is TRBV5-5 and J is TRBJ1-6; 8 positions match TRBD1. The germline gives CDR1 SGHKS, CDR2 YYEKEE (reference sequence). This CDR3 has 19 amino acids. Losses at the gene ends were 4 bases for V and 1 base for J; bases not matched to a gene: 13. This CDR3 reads CASSPGQGRYGSYNSPLHF. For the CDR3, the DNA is TGTGCCAGCAGCCCCGGACAGGGACGGTATGGGTCCTATAATTCACCCCTCCACTTT.

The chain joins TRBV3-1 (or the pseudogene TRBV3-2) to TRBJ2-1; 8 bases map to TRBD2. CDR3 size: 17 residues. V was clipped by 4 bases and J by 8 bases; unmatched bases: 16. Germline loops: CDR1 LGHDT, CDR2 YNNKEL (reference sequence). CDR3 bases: TGTGCCAGCAGCCTCCGGCCTCCCGACGGGAGGGTAGATGAGCAGTTCTTC. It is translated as CASSLRPPDGRVDEQFF.

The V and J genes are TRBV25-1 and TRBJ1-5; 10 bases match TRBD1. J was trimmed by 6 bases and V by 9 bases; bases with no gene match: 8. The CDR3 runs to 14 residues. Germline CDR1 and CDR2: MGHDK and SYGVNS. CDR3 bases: TGTGCCAGTGCACAGACAGGGGGCAGTCAGCCCCAGCATTTT. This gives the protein CASAQTGGSQPQHF.

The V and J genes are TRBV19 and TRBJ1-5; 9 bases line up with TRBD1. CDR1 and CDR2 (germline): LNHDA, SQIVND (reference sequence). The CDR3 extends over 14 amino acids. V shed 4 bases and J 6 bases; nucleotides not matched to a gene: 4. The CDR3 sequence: CASSTDRGFQPQHF. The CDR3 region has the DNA TGTGCCAGTAGTACCGACAGGGGGTTTCAGCCCCAGCATTTT.

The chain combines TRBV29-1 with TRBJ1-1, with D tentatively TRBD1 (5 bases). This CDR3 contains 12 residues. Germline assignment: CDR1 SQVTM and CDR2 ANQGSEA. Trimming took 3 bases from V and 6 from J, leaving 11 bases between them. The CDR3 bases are TGCAGCGTTGATGGGGGGATTGCTGAAGCTTTCTTT. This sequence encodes CSVDGGIAEAFF.

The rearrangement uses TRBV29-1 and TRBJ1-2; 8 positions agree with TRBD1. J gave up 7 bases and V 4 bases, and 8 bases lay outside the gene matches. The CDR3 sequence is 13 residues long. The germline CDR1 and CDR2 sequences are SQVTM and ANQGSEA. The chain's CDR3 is CSVVGQGRFGYTF. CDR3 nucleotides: TGCAGCGTTGTCGGACAGGGACGATTTGGCTACACCTTC.

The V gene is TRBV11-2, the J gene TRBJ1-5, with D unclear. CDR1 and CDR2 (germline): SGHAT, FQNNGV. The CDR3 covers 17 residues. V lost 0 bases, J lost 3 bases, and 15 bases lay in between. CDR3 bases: TGTGCCAGCAGCTTAGATGGGCACCCACGACCCAATCAGCCCCAGCATTTT. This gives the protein CASSLDGHPRPNQPQHF. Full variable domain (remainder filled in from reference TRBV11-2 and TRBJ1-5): EAGVAQSPRYKIIEKRQSVAFWCNPISGHATLYWYQQILGQGPKLLIQFQNNGVVDDSQLPKDRFSAERLKGVDSTLKIQPAKLEDSAVYLCASSLDGHPRPNQPQHFGDGTRLSIL.

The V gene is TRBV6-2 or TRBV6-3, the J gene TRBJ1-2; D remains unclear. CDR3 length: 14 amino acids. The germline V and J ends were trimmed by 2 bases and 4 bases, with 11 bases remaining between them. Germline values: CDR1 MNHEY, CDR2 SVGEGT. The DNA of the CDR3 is TGTGCCAGCAGTTACAGGCGGAACTCCTATGGCTACACCTTC. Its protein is CASSYRRNSYGYTF.

CDR3 amino acids: CASTSIGGQETQYF. In nucleotides, the CDR3 is TGTGCCAGCACCAGCATTGGGGGGCAAGAGACCCAGTACTTC. J is TRBJ2-5 and V is TRBV3-1 (or the pseudogene TRBV3-2), with D perhaps TRBD2 (6 bases). Trimming took 7 bases from V and 2 from J, leaving 14 bases between them. The CDR3 sequence is 14 residues long. CDR1 is LGHDT, CDR2 YNNKEL, per germline (reference sequence).

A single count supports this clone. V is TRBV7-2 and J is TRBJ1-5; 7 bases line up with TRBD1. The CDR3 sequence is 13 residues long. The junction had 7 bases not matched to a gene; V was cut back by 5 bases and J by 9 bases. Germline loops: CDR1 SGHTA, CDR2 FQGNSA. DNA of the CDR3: TGTGCCAGCAGCCCAGGACAGGTTCCGCCCCAGCATTTT. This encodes CASSPGQVPPQHF.

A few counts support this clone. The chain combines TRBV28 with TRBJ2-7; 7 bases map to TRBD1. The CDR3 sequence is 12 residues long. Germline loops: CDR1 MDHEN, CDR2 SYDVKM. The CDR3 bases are TGTGTCAGTCAAACAGGGGCCTACGAGCAGTACTTC. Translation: CVSQTGAYEQYF.

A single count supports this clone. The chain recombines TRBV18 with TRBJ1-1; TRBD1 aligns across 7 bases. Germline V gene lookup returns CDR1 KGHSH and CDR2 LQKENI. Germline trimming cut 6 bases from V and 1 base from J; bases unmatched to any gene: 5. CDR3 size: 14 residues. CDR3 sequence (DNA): TGTGCCAGCTCGCCTACAGGGGCGAACACTGAAGCTTTCTTT. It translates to CASSPTGANTEAFF.

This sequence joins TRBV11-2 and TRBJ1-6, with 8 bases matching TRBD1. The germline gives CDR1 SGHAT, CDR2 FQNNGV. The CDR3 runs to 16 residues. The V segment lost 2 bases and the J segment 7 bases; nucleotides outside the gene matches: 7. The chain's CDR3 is CASSLTEGQANSPLHF. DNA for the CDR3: TGTGCCAGCAGCTTAACCGAGGGACAGGCCAATTCACCCCTCCACTTT.

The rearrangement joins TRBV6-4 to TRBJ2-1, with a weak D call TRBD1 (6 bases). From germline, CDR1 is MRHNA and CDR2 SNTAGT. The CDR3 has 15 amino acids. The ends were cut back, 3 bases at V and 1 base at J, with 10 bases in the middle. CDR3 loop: CASSDQGMSYNEQFF. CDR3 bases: TGTGCCAGCAGTGATCAGGGGATGTCCTACAATGAGCAGTTCTTC.

CDR3 in DNA: TGTGCCAGCAGCCCTTTATCTACCCAGACATATGGCTACACCTTC. Translation gives CASSPLSTQTYGYTF. V and J are TRBV9 and TRBJ1-2; D not certain. The CDR3 length is 15 residues. CDR1 SGDLS and CDR2 YYNGEE come from the germline V gene. V gave up 4 bases and J gave up 5 bases, with 18 bases separating them.